This T cell receptor (beta chain) was profiled in a study of Ad26.COV2.S vaccination and SARS-CoV-2 variants (dated by TCRdb to about 2021). A note on the overall study: Donors in the vaccine arm were drawn from COV1001, a phase I-IIa trial of Ad26.COV2.S in healthy adults that was multicentre, randomized, double-blind and placebo-controlled. Dosing of Ad26.COV2.S was intramuscular, at either 5x10^10 or 1x10^11 viral particles, delivered as one shot or as two shots spaced 56 days apart. Sequencing of the TCRbeta repertoire served to evaluate the specificity and breadth of SARS-CoV-2-reactive T cell receptors following Ad26.COV2.S vaccination. The TCR-sequenced set comprised approximately 32 samples: about 19 Ad26.COV2.S vaccine recipients, 5 placebo recipients and 8 SARS-CoV-2 convalescent individuals. Trial participants were randomized into five groups of five: low-dose or high-dose Ad26.COV2.S given once or twice, or placebo on both occasions. Investigators did not know the trial group allocation while performing experiments and assessing outcomes.

The CDR3 goes from the cysteine to the phenylalanine over 13 residues. Only the CDR3 region is kept as DNA, spanning 39 bases read in frame from base 1. Relative to germline, V is 9 bases shorter and J is 10 bases shorter, with 19 bases between their ends. CDR1 and CDR2 were assigned from the germline V gene (reference sequence) as MNHEY and SMNVEV. In the case of this clone: No antigen is known for it. No much larger clonotype is one base removed from it; base qualities were not supplied.

Summary of the overall study and its limitations: It was noted by the authors that total T cell responses may have been underestimated by the TCR breadth and depth analyses. Compared with placebo recipients, Ad26.COV2.S recipients showed higher spike-specific TCR breadth (P = 0.0014). The study was not powered for comparison of responses between vaccine doses or regimens. Vaccine and placebo recipients had similar non-spike TCR breadth, a finding consistent with the vaccine containing only spike. After vaccination, substantial breadth of spike-specific CD8+ and CD4+ T cell responses was reported.

The immunoSEQ Assay was the method used to sequence TCRbeta CDR3 regions. After extraction, genomic DNA underwent amplification by bias-controlled multiplex PCR, followed by high-throughput sequencing. The published analysis was carried out like this. To quantify the absolute abundance of every unique TCRbeta CDR3 region, sequences were collapsed and filtered. T cell fraction was estimated by normalizing TCRbeta template counts to usable DNA, which was measured by amplifying reference genes present in all nucleated cells. Repertoire TCRs were annotated as SARS-CoV-2-specific when V gene, CDR3 amino acid sequence and J gene were exactly matched to a known reactive TCR set. MIRA supplied the reference SARS-CoV-2 TCR set, which was filtered for enrichment in COVID-19-positive ImmuneCODE repertoires so that public or cross-reactive TCRs were removed. Using the MIRA antigens, annotated TCRs were further analysed by specific ORF or by position within an ORF. Breadth was defined as the number of annotated unique rearrangements divided by the total number of unique productive rearrangements, and depth was defined as the summed frequency of the annotated unique rearrangements. Two-sided Wilcoxon rank-sum tests were applied when comparing TCR breadth between groups. TCRdb carries this immuneACCESS record with in-frame sequences only. Its versions omit some clonotypes, under half of them owing to an unresolved V gene in the studies checked, with the rest unexplained. That table furnishes V, J and clone size, whereas the DNA furnished D and trimming. The sample contains 240,000 or so clones, 88% of them found a single time. About 10% of the sample rests with the top ten.

The sample's treatment or condition label, in plain terms: over 15 received Ad26.COV2.S at low or high dose, single or two shots; roughly five received placebo; per-sample allocation not given. For vaccine and placebo recipients, repertoires were sequenced using samples collected on day 63 after the first injection. In Cohort 1b, roughly 25 adults aged 18-55 years were enrolled at a single site in Boston, USA, between 29 July and 7 August 2020. Ad26.COV2.S was a replication-incompetent adenovirus type 26 vector that expressed a prefusion-stabilized SARS-CoV-2 spike protein derived from the original Wuhan strain.

This clonotype was sampled from a person aged 18-60 years who received the Ad26.COV2.S COVID-19 vaccine or a placebo. The material sequenced was peripheral blood, taken in a trial of Ad26.COV2.S vaccine versus placebo. This receptor chain uses TRBV27 and TRBJ2-1, with the D gene not confidently named. The nucleotide sequence reads TGTGCCAGTTGTACCGTGGCCCGTGGGGAGCAGTTCTTC. This codes for CASCTVARGEQFF.